This T cell receptor (beta chain) is from a study of T cell changes during pregnancy in multiple sclerosis. The method was immunoSEQ multiplex PCR; TCRdb's version includes in-frame clones alone and lacks a portion of them. The profile covers 100,000 to 150,000 clones, with approximately 94% appearing a single time and 6.2% taken by the ten largest. Trimming stripped 1 base from V and 5 bases from J, with 15 bases between. The germline gives CDR1 SGHNT, CDR2 YYREEE (reference sequence). This CDR3 is built from 15 residues. This chain connects TRBV5-4 to TRBJ1-1; D gene unclear. The starting material was peripheral blood, obtained before pregnancy. This clonotype originated in a female donor with multiple sclerosis, enrolled in a pregnancy study. CDR3 bases: TGTGCCAGCAGCTTGAGATGGGGTGGAGGGACTGAAGCTTTCTTT. It encodes CASSLRWGGGTEAFF.